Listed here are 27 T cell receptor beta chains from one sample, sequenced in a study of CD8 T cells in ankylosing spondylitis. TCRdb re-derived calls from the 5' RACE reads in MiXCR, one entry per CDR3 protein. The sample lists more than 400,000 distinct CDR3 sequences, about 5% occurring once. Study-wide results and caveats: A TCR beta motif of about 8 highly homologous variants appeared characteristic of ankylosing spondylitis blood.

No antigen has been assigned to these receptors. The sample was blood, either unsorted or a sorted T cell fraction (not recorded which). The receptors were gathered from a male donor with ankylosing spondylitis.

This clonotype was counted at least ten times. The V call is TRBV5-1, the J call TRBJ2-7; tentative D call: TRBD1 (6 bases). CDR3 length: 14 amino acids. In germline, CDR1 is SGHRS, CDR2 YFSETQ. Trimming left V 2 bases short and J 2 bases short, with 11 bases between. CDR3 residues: CASSFQGPPYEQYF. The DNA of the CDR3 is TGCGCCAGCAGCTTCCAGGGGCCCCCCTACGAGCAGTACTTC. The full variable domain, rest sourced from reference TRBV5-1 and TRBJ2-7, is KAGVTQTPRYLIKTRGQQVTLSCSPISGHRSVSWYQQTPGQGLQFLFEYFSETQRNKGNFPGRFSGRQFSNSRSEMNVSTLELGDSALYLCASSFQGPPYEQYFGPGTRLTVT.

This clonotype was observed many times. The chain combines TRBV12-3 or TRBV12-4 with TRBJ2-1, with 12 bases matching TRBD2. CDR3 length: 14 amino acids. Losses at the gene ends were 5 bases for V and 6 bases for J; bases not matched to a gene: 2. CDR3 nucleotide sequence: TGTGCCAGCAGTCCTAGCGGGGGGGGCAATGAGCAGTTCTTC. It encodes CASSPSGGGNEQFF.

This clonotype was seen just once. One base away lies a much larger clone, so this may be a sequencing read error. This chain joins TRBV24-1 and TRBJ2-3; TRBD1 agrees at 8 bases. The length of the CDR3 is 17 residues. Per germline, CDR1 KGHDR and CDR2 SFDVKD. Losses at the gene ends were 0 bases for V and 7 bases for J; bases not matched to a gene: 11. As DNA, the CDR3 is TGTGCCACCAGTGATTTGAGATTAGGACAGGGTACAAATACGCAGTATTTT. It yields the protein CATSDLRLGQGTNTQYF.

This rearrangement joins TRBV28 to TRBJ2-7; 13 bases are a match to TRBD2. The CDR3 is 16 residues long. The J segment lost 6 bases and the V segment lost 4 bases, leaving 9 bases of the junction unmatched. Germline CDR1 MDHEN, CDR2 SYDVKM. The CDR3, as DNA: TGTGCCAGCAGTTCGGGACTAGCGGGACCCCTTCGCGAGCAGTACTTC. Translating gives CASSSGLAGPLREQYF. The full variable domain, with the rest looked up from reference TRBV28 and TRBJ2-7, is DVKVTQSSRYLVKRTGEKVFLECVQDMDHENMFWYRQDPGLGLRLIYFSYDVKMKEKGDIPEGYSVSREKKERFSLILESASTNQTSMYLCASSSGLAGPLREQYFGPGTRLTVT.

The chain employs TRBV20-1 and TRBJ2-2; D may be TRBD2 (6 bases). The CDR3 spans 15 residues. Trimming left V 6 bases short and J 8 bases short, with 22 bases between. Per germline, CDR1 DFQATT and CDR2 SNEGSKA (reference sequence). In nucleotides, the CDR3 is TGCAGTGCACATCTCCCGGGACTGGAAATAGGGGAGCTGTTTTTT. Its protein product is CSAHLPGLEIGELFF.

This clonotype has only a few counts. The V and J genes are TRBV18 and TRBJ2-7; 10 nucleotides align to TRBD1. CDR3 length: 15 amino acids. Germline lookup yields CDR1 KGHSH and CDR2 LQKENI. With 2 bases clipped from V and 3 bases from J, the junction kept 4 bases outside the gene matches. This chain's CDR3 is CASSPTRTGGYEQYF. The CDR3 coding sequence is TGTGCCAGCTCACCAACCAGGACAGGGGGCTACGAGCAGTACTTC.

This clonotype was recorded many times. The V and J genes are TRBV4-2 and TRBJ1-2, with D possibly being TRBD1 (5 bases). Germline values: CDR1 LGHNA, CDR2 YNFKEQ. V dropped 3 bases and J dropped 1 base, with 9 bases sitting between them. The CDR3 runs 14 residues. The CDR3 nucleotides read TGTGCCAGCAGCCAGGCCCAGGGTAACTATGGCTACACCTTC. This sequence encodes CASSQAQGNYGYTF.

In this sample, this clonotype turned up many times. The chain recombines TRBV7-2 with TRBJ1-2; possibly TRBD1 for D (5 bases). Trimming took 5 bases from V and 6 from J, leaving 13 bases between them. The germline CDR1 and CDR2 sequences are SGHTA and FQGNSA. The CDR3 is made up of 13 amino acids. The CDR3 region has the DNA TGTGCCAGCAGCGCAGACAGACGGAATGGCTACACCTTC. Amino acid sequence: CASSADRRNGYTF.

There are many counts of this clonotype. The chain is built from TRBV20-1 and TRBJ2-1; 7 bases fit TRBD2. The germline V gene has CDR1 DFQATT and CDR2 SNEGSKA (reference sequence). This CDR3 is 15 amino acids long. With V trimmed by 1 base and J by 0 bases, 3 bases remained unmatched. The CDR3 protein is CSARGAGSSYNEQFF. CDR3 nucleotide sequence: TGCAGTGCTAGAGGAGCGGGAAGCTCCTACAATGAGCAGTTCTTC.

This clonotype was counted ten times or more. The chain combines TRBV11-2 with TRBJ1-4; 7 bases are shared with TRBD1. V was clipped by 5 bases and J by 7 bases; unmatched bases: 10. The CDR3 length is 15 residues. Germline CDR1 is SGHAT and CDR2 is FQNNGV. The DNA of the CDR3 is TGTGCCAGCAGCGACCGGACAGGAGGGGGTGAAAAACTGTTTTTT. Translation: CASSDRTGGGEKLFF.

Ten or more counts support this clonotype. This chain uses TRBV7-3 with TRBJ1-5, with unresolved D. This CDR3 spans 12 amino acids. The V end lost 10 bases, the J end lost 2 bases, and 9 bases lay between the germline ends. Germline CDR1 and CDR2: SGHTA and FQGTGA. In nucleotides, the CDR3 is TGTGCCACCCGGAGGGGCAATCAGCCCCAGCATTTT. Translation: CATRRGNQPQHF.

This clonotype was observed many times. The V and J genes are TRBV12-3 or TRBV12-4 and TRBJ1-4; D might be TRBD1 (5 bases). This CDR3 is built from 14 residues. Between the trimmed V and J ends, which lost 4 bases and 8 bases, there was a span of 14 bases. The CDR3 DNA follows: TGTGCCAGCAGTTGGGCCCAGGGTGGAGAAAAACTGTTTTTT. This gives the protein CASSWAQGGEKLFF.

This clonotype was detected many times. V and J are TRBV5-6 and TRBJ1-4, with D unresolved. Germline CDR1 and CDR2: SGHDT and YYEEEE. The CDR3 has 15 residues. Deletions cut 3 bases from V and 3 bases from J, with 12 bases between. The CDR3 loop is CASSWRQPPNEKLFF. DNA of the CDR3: TGTGCCAGCAGCTGGAGGCAGCCCCCTAATGAAAAACTGTTTTTT.

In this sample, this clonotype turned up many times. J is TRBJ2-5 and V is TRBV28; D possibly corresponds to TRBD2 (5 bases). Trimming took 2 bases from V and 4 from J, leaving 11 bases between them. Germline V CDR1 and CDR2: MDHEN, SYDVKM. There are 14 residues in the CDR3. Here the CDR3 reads CASSLSNAGETQYF. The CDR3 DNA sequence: TGTGCCAGCAGTTTAAGTAATGCGGGAGAGACCCAGTACTTC.

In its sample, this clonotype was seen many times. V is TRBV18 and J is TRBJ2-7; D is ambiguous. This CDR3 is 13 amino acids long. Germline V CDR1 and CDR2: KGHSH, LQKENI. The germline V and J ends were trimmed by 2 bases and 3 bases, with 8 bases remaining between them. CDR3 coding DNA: TGTGCCAGCTCACCAGACCCCGGCTACGAGCAGTACTTC. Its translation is CASSPDPGYEQYF.

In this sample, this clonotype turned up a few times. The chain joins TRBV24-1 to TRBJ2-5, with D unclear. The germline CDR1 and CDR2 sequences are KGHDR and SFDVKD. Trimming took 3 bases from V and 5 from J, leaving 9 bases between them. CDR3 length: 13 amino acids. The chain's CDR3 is CATSDSRKETQYF. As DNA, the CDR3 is TGTGCCACCAGTGATAGTAGGAAGGAGACCCAGTACTTC.

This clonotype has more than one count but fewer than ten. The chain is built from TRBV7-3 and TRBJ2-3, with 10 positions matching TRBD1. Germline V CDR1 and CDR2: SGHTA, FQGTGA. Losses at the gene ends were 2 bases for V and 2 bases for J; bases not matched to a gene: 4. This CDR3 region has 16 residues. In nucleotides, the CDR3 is TGTGCCAGCAGCTTAGGGACAGGGGTCTACACAGATACGCAGTATTTT. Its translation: CASSLGTGVYTDTQYF.

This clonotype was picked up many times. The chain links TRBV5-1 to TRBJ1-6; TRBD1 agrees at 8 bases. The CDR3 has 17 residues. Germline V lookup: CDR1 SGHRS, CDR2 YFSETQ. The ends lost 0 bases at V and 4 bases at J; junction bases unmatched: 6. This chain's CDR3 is CASSLGGQGLYNSPLHF. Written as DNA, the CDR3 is TGCGCCAGCAGCTTGGGTGGACAGGGACTTTATAATTCACCCCTCCACTTT.

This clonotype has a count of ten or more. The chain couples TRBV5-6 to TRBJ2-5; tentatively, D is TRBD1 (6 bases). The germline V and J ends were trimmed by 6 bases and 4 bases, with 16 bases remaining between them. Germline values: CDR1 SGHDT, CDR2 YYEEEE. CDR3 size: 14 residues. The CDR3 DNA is TGTGCCAGCAACGGCAGGGGAGAACGAGAGACCCAGTACTTC. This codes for CASNGRGERETQYF.

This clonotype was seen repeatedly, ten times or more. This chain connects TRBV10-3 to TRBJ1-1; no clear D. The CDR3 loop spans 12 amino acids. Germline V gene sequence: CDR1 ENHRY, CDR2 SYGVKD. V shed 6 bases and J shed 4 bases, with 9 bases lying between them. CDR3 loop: CAISVDSTEAFF. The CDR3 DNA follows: TGTGCCATCAGCGTGGATTCCACTGAAGCTTTCTTT.

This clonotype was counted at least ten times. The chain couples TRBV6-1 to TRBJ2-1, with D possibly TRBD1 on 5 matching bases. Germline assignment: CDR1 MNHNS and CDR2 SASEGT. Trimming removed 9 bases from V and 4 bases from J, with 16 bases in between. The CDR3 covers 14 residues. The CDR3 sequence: CASSRVERYNEQFF. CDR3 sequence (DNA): TGTGCCAGTAGCAGGGTAGAACGGTACAATGAGCAGTTCTTC.

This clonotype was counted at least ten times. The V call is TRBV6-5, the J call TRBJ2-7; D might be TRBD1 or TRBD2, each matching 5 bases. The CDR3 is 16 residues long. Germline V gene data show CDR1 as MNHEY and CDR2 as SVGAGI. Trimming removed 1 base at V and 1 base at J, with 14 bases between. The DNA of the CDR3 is TGTGCCAGCAGTTACTTCCCCGGGGCTGGGTCCTACGAGCAGTACTTC. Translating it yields CASSYFPGAGSYEQYF.

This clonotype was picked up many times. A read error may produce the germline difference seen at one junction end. The DNA for the CDR3 is TGTGCTAGCAGCCCCGAGGCAGGGGGTATCACCGGGGAGCTGTTTTTT. As protein: CASSPEAGGITGELFF. The V gene is TRBV7-7, the J gene TRBJ2-2, with 7 bases aligning to TRBD1. CDR1 and CDR2 from the germline V gene are SSHAT and FNYEAQ (reference sequence). The CDR3 is 16 residues long. Using reference TRBV7-7 and TRBJ2-2 for the parts outside the CDR3, the full variable domain is GAGVSQSPRYKVTKRGQDVTLRCDPISSHATLYWYQQALGQGPEFLTYFNYEAQPDKSGLPSDRFSAERPEGSISTLTIQRTEQRDSAMYRCASSPEAGGITGELFFGEGSRLTVL.

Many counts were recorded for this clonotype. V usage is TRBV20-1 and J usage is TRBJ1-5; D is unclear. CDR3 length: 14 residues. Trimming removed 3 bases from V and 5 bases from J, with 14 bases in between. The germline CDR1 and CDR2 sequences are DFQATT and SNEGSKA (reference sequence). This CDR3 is CSASYTDYDQPQHF. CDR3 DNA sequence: TGCAGTGCTAGTTACACAGACTATGATCAGCCCCAGCATTTT.

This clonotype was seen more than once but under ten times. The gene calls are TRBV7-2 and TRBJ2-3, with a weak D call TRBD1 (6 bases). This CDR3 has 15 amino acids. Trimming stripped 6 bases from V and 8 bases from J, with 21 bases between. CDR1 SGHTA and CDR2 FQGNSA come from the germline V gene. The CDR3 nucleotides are TGTGCCAGCAGTTTCGCCGGGACAATACCCGGTACGCAGTATTTT. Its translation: CASSFAGTIPGTQYF.

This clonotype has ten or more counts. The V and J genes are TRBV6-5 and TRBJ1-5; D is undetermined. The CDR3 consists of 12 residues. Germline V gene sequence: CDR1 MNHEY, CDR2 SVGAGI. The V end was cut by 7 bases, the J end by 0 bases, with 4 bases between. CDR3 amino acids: CASNHSNQPQHF. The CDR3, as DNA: TGTGCCAGCAATCATAGCAATCAGCCCCAGCATTTT.

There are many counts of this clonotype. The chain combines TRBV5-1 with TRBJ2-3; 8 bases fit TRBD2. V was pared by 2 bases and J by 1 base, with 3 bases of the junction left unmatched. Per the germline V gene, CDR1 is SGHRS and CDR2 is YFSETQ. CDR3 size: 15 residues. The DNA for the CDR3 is TGCGCCAGCAGCTTCGGGGGGGGCGGCACAGATACGCAGTATTTT. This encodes CASSFGGGGTDTQYF.